This TCR beta chain was sequenced for a study of blood T cells in healthy people across ages. Then a second PCR, running about 7 to 11 cycles, was carried out with a sample-barcoded 5' primer and a J-beta primer mix. TCRdb analysed the 5' RACE reads with MiXCR anew, one entry per CDR3 protein. The table shows fewer than 2,000,000 distinct CDR3 sequences, with almost 35% occurring only once. CDR1 and CDR2 from the germline V gene are SNHLY and FYNNEI. The CDR3 runs 15 residues. With V trimmed by 8 bases and J by 7 bases, 14 bases remained unmatched. V and J are TRBV2 and TRBJ1-2; 9 nucleotides align to TRBD1. Specimen: blood. This sequence was found in a woman aged 25 to 45 in good health. CDR3 nucleotides: TGTGCCAGCGGCCCGATCGTAACAGGGGGCTCTGGCTACACCTTC. It yields the protein CASGPIVTGGSGYTF.